A single sample is the source of the 20 T cell receptor beta chains below, sequenced in a study of OX40 agonist ivuxolimab in advanced cancers. Sequencing was performed with immunoSEQ multiplex PCR; in TCRdb, only in-frame clones are kept and a portion is missing. This table holds 55,000 to 70,000 clones, approximately 90% found once. The source material was CD4+ or CD8+ T cells sorted from blood, sampled in a trial of the OX40 agonist ivuxolimab. These receptors all stem from an adult with an advanced solid tumor such as melanoma, head and neck, liver or kidney cancer.

This sequence joins TRBV6-5 and TRBJ1-5; 12 bases fit TRBD1. CDR3 length equals 14 residues. The junction had 5 bases not matched to a gene; V was cut back by 8 bases and J by 6 bases. The V gene's germline CDR1 is MNHEY and CDR2 SVGAGI. As DNA, the CDR3 is TGTGCCAGCGGGGGGACAGGGGGCGGTCAGCCCCAGCATTTT. As protein: CASGGTGGGQPQHF.

V is TRBV7-9 and J is TRBJ2-5, with 9 bases fitting TRBD2. Trimming removed 4 bases from V and 4 bases from J; junction bases left unmatched: 4. Germline V gives CDR1 SEHNR, CDR2 FQNEAQ (reference sequence). The CDR3 spans 14 residues. CDR3 DNA sequence: TGTGCCAGCAGCTCTACGACTAGCGGAGAGACCCAGTACTTC. As protein: CASSSTTSGETQYF. The variable domain in full, with the rest retrieved from reference TRBV7-9 and TRBJ2-5, is DTGVSQNPRHKITKRGQNVTFRCDPISEHNRLYWYRQTLGQGPEFLTYFQNEAQLEKSRLLSDRFSAERPKGSFSTLEIQRTEQGDSAMYLCASSSTTSGETQYFGPGTRLLVL.

This clone was detected only once. The chain recombines TRBV30 with TRBJ1-2; no firm D call. The CDR3 has 14 amino acids. V was trimmed by 4 bases and J by 2 bases, leaving 14 bases between them. CDR1 is GTSNPN, CDR2 SVGIG, per germline (reference sequence). In DNA form, the CDR3 reads TGTGCCTGGAATAAAGGGCGGTCCAACTATGGCTACACCTTC. Its translation is CAWNKGRSNYGYTF.

The chain is built from TRBV19 and TRBJ1-2; no definite D call. The ends were cut back, 6 bases at V and 2 bases at J, with 13 bases in the middle. The CDR3 consists of 14 residues. The germline CDR1 and CDR2 sequences are LNHDA and SQIVND (reference sequence). The CDR3 loop is CASSRPGGNYGYTF. The CDR3 coding sequence is TGTGCCAGTAGCCGGCCGGGAGGGAACTATGGCTACACCTTC.

V gene TRBV11-2 combines with J gene TRBJ2-1; a possible D gene is TRBD1 (6 bases). Trimming removed 3 bases from V and 6 bases from J, with 15 bases in between. The CDR3 runs 15 residues. The V gene's germline CDR1 is SGHAT and CDR2 FQNNGV. The CDR3 is CASSFQAGTTNEQFF. The DNA for the CDR3 is TGTGCCAGCAGCTTCCAGGCAGGGACAACCAATGAGCAGTTCTTC. Variable domain in full (rest from reference TRBV11-2 and TRBJ2-1): EAGVAQSPRYKIIEKRQSVAFWCNPISGHATLYWYQQILGQGPKLLIQFQNNGVVDDSQLPKDRFSAERLKGVDSTLKIQPAKLEDSAVYLCASSFQAGTTNEQFFGPGTRLTVL.

The rearrangement uses TRBV5-1 and TRBJ2-5; D not resolved. This CDR3 region has 14 residues. Looked up from germline, CDR1 is SGHRS and CDR2 is YFSETQ. V shed 0 bases and J shed 3 bases, with 9 bases lying between them. CDR3 nucleotide sequence: TGCGCCAGCAGCTTGGACTCGACGAAAGAGACCCAGTACTTC. This sequence encodes CASSLDSTKETQYF.

The rearrangement uses TRBV2 and TRBJ2-3, with 7 positions matching TRBD2. J gave up 1 base and V 4 bases, and 2 bases lay outside the gene matches. The CDR3 loop spans 14 amino acids. CDR1 and CDR2 (germline): SNHLY, FYNNEI. The CDR3 bases are TGTGCCAGCAGTGGGCTAGCGGGCACAGATACGCAGTATTTT. As protein: CASSGLAGTDTQYF.

The chain is built from TRBV10-2 and TRBJ2-5, with 8 nucleotides matching TRBD2. Germline V gene data show CDR1 as WSHSY and CDR2 as SAAADI. With V trimmed by 3 bases and J by 0 bases, 6 bases remained unmatched. The CDR3 sequence is 16 residues long. This chain's CDR3 is CASSEYGRGDQETQYF. The CDR3 DNA sequence: TGCGCCAGCAGTGAATATGGGCGGGGGGACCAAGAGACCCAGTACTTC.

The chain recombines TRBV4-2 with TRBJ2-5; D perhaps matches TRBD2 (6 bases). The V end was cut by 1 base, the J end by 3 bases, with 12 bases between. Germline assignment: CDR1 LGHNA and CDR2 YNFKEQ. This CDR3 has 15 residues. The CDR3, as DNA: TGTGCCAGCAGCCAAGGAGAAGGAGGGGAAGAGACCCAGTACTTC. Translated, it gives CASSQGEGGEETQYF.

The rearrangement joins TRBV18 to TRBJ2-3, with 10 bases matching TRBD2. Germline V gives CDR1 KGHSH, CDR2 LQKENI. This CDR3 contains 15 residues. V lost 4 bases and J lost 1; bases outside the gene matches: 2. The CDR3 DNA reads TGTGCCAGCTCACGCAGCGGGGGGGGCACAGATACGCAGTATTTT. Translated: CASSRSGGGTDTQYF.

The V call is TRBV6-4, the J call TRBJ1-1; 9 bases line up with TRBD1. Germline trimming cut 6 bases from V and 1 base from J; bases unmatched to any gene: 6. This CDR3 is 15 amino acids long. Germline CDR1 MRHNA, CDR2 SNTAGT. The CDR3 loop reads CASSPQGARNTEAFF. The CDR3 DNA sequence: TGTGCCAGCAGCCCACAGGGGGCACGGAACACTGAAGCTTTCTTT.

V gene TRBV11-3 combines with J gene TRBJ2-5; possible D gene TRBD2, 5 bases. Per the germline V gene, CDR1 is SGHNT and CDR2 is YENEEA. This CDR3 spans 13 amino acids. The V end was cut by 2 bases, the J end by 5 bases, with 9 bases between. The CDR3 DNA reads TGTGCCAGCAGCTTATCGGGGTGGGAGACCCAGTACTTC. It encodes CASSLSGWETQYF.

This rearrangement joins TRBV2 to TRBJ1-1; D is unclear. Trimming took 5 bases from V and 6 from J, leaving 7 bases between them. This CDR3 is 11 amino acids long. In germline, CDR1 is SNHLY, CDR2 FYNNEI. Written as DNA, the CDR3 is TGTGCCAGCAGTCGACTGTCTGAAGCTTTCTTT. Amino acids: CASSRLSEAFF.

The chain recombines TRBV5-1 with TRBJ2-3; 7 bases agree with TRBD1. With 7 bases clipped from V and 6 bases from J, the junction kept 8 bases outside the gene matches. The CDR3 covers 13 residues. CDR1 SGHRS and CDR2 YFSETQ come from the germline V gene. The DNA of the CDR3 is TGCGCCAGCTCTGAGGGGGCGGCGGATACGCAGTATTTT. Amino acids: CASSEGAADTQYF.

This clone has just one count. V usage is TRBV5-1 and J usage is TRBJ2-3; D is unresolved. The germline V gene encodes CDR1 SGHRS and CDR2 YFSETQ. Trimming cost V 5 bases and J 2 bases, with 18 bases left between them. CDR3 size: 16 residues. The CDR3, as DNA: TGCGCCAGCAGTCGTAACTCACGGATGAACACAGATACGCAGTATTTT. It is translated as CASSRNSRMNTDTQYF.

The chain joins TRBV11-2 to TRBJ1-5, with 10 positions matching TRBD1. The germline CDR1 and CDR2 sequences are SGHAT and FQNNGV. V shed 4 bases and J 2 bases; nucleotides not matched to a gene: 2. The length of the CDR3 is 15 residues. The CDR3 loop reads CASSWGTGGNQPQHF. The CDR3 DNA is TGTGCCAGCAGCTGGGGGACAGGGGGCAATCAGCCCCAGCATTTT.

The chain links TRBV10-1 to TRBJ2-7; 9 bases map to TRBD1. The V gene end was trimmed by 6 bases and the J gene end by 3 bases; junction bases not matched to a gene: 12. This CDR3 contains 16 residues. Germline lookup yields CDR1 WNHNN and CDR2 SYGVQD (reference sequence). In DNA form, the CDR3 reads TGCGCCAGCAGACACCCCCGGGACAGGGCCTGCTACGAGCAGTACTTC. Encoded protein: CASRHPRDRACYEQYF.

The CDR3 DNA is TGCGCCAGCAGCTCCCGGACTAGCGGGGTGGCCAACGTCCTGACTTTC. It yields the protein CASSSRTSGVANVLTF. This chain links TRBV4-1 with TRBJ2-6, with 12 bases that match TRBD2. The germline V gene encodes CDR1 MGHRA and CDR2 YSYEKL. The CDR3 spans 16 residues. J lost 6 bases, V lost 5 bases, and 5 bases had no gene match.

The V gene is TRBV6-5, the J gene TRBJ1-2; D is ambiguous. From germline, CDR1 is MNHEY and CDR2 SVGAGI. V lost 5 bases, J lost 4 bases, and 8 bases lay in between. The CDR3 loop spans 12 amino acids. CDR3 region: CASSEWGYGYTF. Written as DNA, the CDR3 is TGTGCCAGCAGTGAATGGGGCTATGGCTACACCTTC.

J is TRBJ1-1 and V is TRBV19, with TRBD1 as a possible D gene (5 bases). Trimming removed 0 bases at V and 3 bases at J, with 14 bases between. In germline, CDR1 is LNHDA, CDR2 SQIVND (reference sequence). The CDR3 extends over 16 amino acids. CDR3: CASSIDPKGRDTEAFF. The CDR3 nucleotides read TGTGCCAGTAGTATAGATCCGAAGGGGCGGGACACTGAAGCTTTCTTT.